The clone carrying this T cell receptor beta chain has just a few counts. The data are from a study of T-cell memory formation after mild COVID-19. The TCR alpha and TCR beta cDNA libraries, bearing sample barcodes and UMIs, were generated by 5'RACE using constant-segment primers. TCRdb re-called the 5' RACE reads with MiXCR, one entry per CDR3 protein. The sample yields 100,000 to 130,000 distinct CDR3 sequences, about an eighth seen once. The receptor was isolated from a man younger than 35 who had mild COVID-19 (a few samples of this study predate the infection). Cell type and time point are not known. Specimen: PBMCs or a T cell subset sorted from them (not recorded which).

The CDR3 sequence: CSATALGSYNEQFF. The CDR3 bases are TGCAGTGCTACTGCTCTAGGCTCCTACAATGAGCAGTTCTTC. The gene calls are TRBV20-1 and TRBJ2-1; D gene unclear. The CDR3 contains 14 residues. Germline assignment: CDR1 DFQATT and CDR2 SNEGSKA (reference sequence). Trimming took off 4 bases at V and 0 bases at J, with 10 bases between the two ends.